The 22 T cell receptor beta chains presented below share a single source sample, sequenced in a study of T cell repertoires in cytomegalovirus infection. TCRdb redid the calling of the reads with MiXCR, one entry per CDR3 protein. The sample gives 600,000 to 700,000 distinct CDR3 sequences, about 33% of which show up once; approximately 18% is in the top ten. For these TCRs, the target antigens are not known. The source was cultured PBMCs, collected from culture after CMV antigen stimulation. These receptors came from a human donor in good health (CMV status not recorded). Some clones in this sample may be carry-over from other donors' samples.

This clonotype has more than one count but fewer than ten. The chain has TRBV6-6 and TRBJ2-1; TRBD1 is a possible D gene (5 bases). The CDR3 covers 12 residues. Germline CDR1 and CDR2: MNHNY and SVGAGI (reference sequence). Trimming cost V 5 bases and J 13 bases, with 15 bases left between them. CDR3 loop: CASSDPRRVQFF. DNA of the CDR3: TGTGCCAGCAGTGATCCCCGCAGGGTCCAGTTCTTC.

This clonotype has more than one count but fewer than ten. The CDR3 loop is CASLRLSHNEQFF. The CDR3 DNA reads as TGTGCCAGCTTGAGATTATCCCATAATGAGCAGTTCTTC. The chain is built from TRBV7-9 and TRBJ2-1; D gene uncertain. This CDR3 is built from 13 residues. Trimming pared 8 bases from V and 7 bases from J, leaving 15 bases between. CDR1 SEHNR and CDR2 FQNEAQ come from the germline V gene (reference sequence).

This chain joins TRBV7-6 and TRBJ2-1; D ambiguous. Germline CDR1 is SGHVS and CDR2 is FNYEAQ. V lost 7 bases, J lost 4 bases, and 11 bases lay in between. The CDR3 totals 13 residues. CDR3 bases: TGTGCCAGCACCCCGGGCGGTTACAATGAGCAGTTCTTC. Translation: CASTPGGYNEQFF.

This clonotype showed up many times. The CDR3 region has the DNA TGTGCCAGCAGCTCCGACAGGGAAGTTGGTCAGCCCCAGCATTTT. It codes for CASSSDREVGQPQHF. This chain links TRBV7-2 with TRBJ1-5; 7 bases match TRBD1. The V gene end was trimmed by 4 bases and the J gene end by 6 bases; junction bases not matched to a gene: 9. The germline V gene has CDR1 SGHTA and CDR2 FQGNSA. The length of the CDR3 is 15 residues.

This chain connects TRBV6-5 to TRBJ2-7; 13 bases are a match to TRBD2. CDR3 length equals 14 residues. Trimming took 5 bases from V and 7 from J; bases not matched to a gene: 5. The germline V gene encodes CDR1 MNHEY and CDR2 SVGAGI. The CDR3 region is CASSRPGLAGEQYF. In nucleotides, the CDR3 is TGTGCCAGCAGTAGACCGGGACTAGCGGGGGAGCAGTACTTC.

The chain joins TRBV12-3 or TRBV12-4 to TRBJ1-1; D not certain. This CDR3 contains 15 residues. V was shortened by 7 bases and J by 1 base, with 16 bases between the two germline ends. Here the CDR3 reads CASTEARVANTEAFF. DNA of the CDR3: TGTGCCAGCACCGAGGCGAGGGTTGCGAACACTGAAGCTTTCTTT.

The CDR3 DNA follows: TGTGCCAGCAGTAATACAGGGGGCGGCTACGAGCAGTACTTC. Translating gives CASSNTGGGYEQYF. The chain links TRBV12-3 or TRBV12-4 to TRBJ2-7; 9 positions agree with TRBD1. V lost 5 bases and J lost 3; bases outside the gene matches: 5. There are 14 residues in the CDR3.

The rearrangement joins TRBV20-1 to TRBJ1-2; 9 nucleotides match TRBD1. CDR1 is DFQATT, CDR2 SNEGSKA, per germline (reference sequence). This CDR3 has 14 residues. The ends lost 5 bases at V and 8 bases at J; junction bases unmatched: 12. CDR3 protein: CSAEPGQGIGGYTF. CDR3 nucleotide sequence: TGCAGTGCTGAACCGGGACAGGGAATTGGGGGCTACACCTTC.

There are a few counts of this clonotype. The chain links TRBV7-2 to TRBJ1-2; D gene ambiguous. The CDR3 covers 13 residues. Germline CDR1 is SGHTA and CDR2 is FQGNSA. Trimming took 6 bases from V and 7 from J, leaving 15 bases between them. CDR3 DNA: TGTGCCAGCAGTCAGACGTGGGCCAGTGGCTACACCTTC. Its protein product is CASSQTWASGYTF.

This chain connects TRBV6-2 or TRBV6-3 to TRBJ2-2, with no clear D. Per the germline V gene, CDR1 is MNHEY and CDR2 is SVGEGT. Trimming removed 3 bases from V and 5 bases from J, with 16 bases in between. This CDR3 region has 16 residues. CDR3 DNA: TGTGCCAGCAGTTATGGCGCAAGGGCCAAAACCGGGGAGCTGTTTTTT. It codes for CASSYGARAKTGELFF.

This clonotype was seen more than once but under ten times. J is TRBJ1-2 and V is TRBV18; TRBD1 matches 8 bases. The germline V gene encodes CDR1 KGHSH and CDR2 LQKENI. After removal of 3 bases from V and 2 bases from J, the junction contained 5 bases not matched to a gene. The CDR3 covers 15 residues. The CDR3 protein is CASSPQGAVNYGYTF. CDR3 DNA sequence: TGTGCCAGCTCACCCCAGGGGGCGGTCAACTATGGCTACACCTTC.

The chain links TRBV7-6 to TRBJ2-3; D unresolved. From germline, CDR1 is SGHVS and CDR2 FNYEAQ. With 5 bases removed from V and 11 bases from J, the gap between germline ends came to 8 bases. This CDR3 spans 10 amino acids. CDR3 sequence: CASSHHRQYF. CDR3 sequence (DNA): TGTGCCAGCAGCCACCATAGGCAGTATTTT.

V gene TRBV7-2 combines with J gene TRBJ2-7; 12 positions match TRBD2. The V segment lost 3 bases and the J segment 6 bases; nucleotides outside the gene matches: 6. This CDR3 contains 15 residues. Germline CDR1 is SGHTA and CDR2 is FQGNSA. The CDR3 here is CASSFGLAGSGEQYF. The CDR3 bases are TGTGCCAGCAGCTTTGGACTAGCGGGATCGGGCGAGCAGTACTTC. Full variable domain (rest looked up from reference TRBV7-2 and TRBJ2-7): GAGVSQSPSNKVTEKGKDVELRCDPISGHTALYWYRQSLGQGLEFLIYFQGNSAPDKSGLPSDRFSAERTGGSVSTLTIQRTQQEDSAVYLCASSFGLAGSGEQYFGPGTRLTVT.

This clonotype was detected only a few times. The gene calls are TRBV4-1 and TRBJ1-2, with D unresolved. The CDR3 covers 14 residues. Germline CDR1 and CDR2: MGHRA and YSYEKL. V gave up 0 bases and J gave up 2 bases, with 7 bases separating them. The CDR3 DNA is TGCGCCAGCAGCCAAGAAACGGGAAACTATGGCTACACCTTC. Translation gives CASSQETGNYGYTF.

This clonotype was picked up a small number of times. The chain links TRBV7-9 to TRBJ1-1; D remains ambiguous. The germline gives CDR1 SEHNR, CDR2 FQNEAQ (reference sequence). The CDR3 is 13 residues long. V dropped 8 bases and J dropped 1 base, with 11 bases sitting between them. CDR3 DNA sequence: TGTGCCAGCGCGCATCGGGAGAACACTGAAGCTTTCTTT. The encoded protein is CASAHRENTEAFF.

This clonotype was recorded once. The J gene is TRBJ1-1, the V gene TRBV6-8; maybe TRBD1 (6 bases). V gave up 0 bases and J gave up 1 base, with 12 bases separating them. Germline V gene data show CDR1 as MNHGY and CDR2 as SAAAGT. This CDR3 has 16 amino acids. Written as DNA, the CDR3 is TGTGCCAGCAGTTACTCGGGGGGGCAGGGGAACACTGAAGCTTTCTTT. Protein sequence: CASSYSGGQGNTEAFF.

This clonotype was seen more than once but under ten times. The V and J genes are TRBV27 and TRBJ1-2; D unresolved. V was shortened by 3 bases and J by 5 bases, with 13 bases between the two germline ends. CDR1 MNHEY and CDR2 SMNVEV come from the germline V gene (reference sequence). This CDR3 region has 14 residues. CDR3 loop: CASSFGPFHYGYTF. The CDR3 DNA is TGTGCCAGCAGTTTCGGCCCATTTCATTATGGCTACACCTTC.

V usage is TRBV7-7 and J usage is TRBJ2-5; possibly TRBD2 for D (6 bases). CDR3 size: 15 residues. With 5 bases removed from V and 2 bases from J, the gap between germline ends came to 15 bases. Looked up from germline, CDR1 is SSHAT and CDR2 is FNYEAQ (reference sequence). The CDR3 loop is CASSAFGTPQETQYF. The CDR3 nucleotides are TGTGCCAGCAGCGCCTTCGGGACTCCACAAGAGACCCAGTACTTC.

This clonotype was counted only a few times. J is TRBJ2-7 and V is TRBV3-1; tentatively, D is TRBD1 or TRBD2 (5 bases each). The CDR3 extends over 12 amino acids. From germline, CDR1 is LGHDT and CDR2 YNNKEL (reference sequence). V lost 7 bases to trimming and J lost 6 bases, with 13 bases between them. This CDR3 reads CASTAAGTEQYF. CDR3 in DNA: TGTGCCAGCACCGCGGCCGGGACCGAGCAGTACTTC.

There are many counts of this clonotype. This rearrangement joins TRBV7-2 to TRBJ2-5; D uncertain. The CDR3 is made up of 14 amino acids. Germline CDR1 and CDR2: SGHTA and FQGNSA. V lost 5 bases to trimming and J lost 5 bases, with 15 bases between them. The CDR3 is CASSPRAVRETQYF. The CDR3 DNA is TGTGCCAGCAGCCCCCGGGCGGTTCGTGAGACCCAGTACTTC. Supplemented by reference TRBV7-2 and TRBJ2-5, the full variable domain reads GAGVSQSPSNKVTEKGKDVELRCDPISGHTALYWYRQSLGQGLEFLIYFQGNSAPDKSGLPSDRFSAERTGGSVSTLTIQRTQQEDSAVYLCASSPRAVRETQYFGPGTRLLVL.

V and J are TRBV2 and TRBJ2-1; the D is unclear. V lost 7 bases and J 8 bases, leaving 6 bases between the germline ends. The CDR3 extends over 10 amino acids. Germline lookup yields CDR1 SNHLY and CDR2 FYNNEI. The CDR3 DNA follows: TGTGCCAGCAAGGGATATGAGCAGTTCTTC. Residues: CASKGYEQFF. Variable domain in full (rest from reference TRBV2 and TRBJ2-1): EPEVTQTPSHQVTQMGQEVILRCVPISNHLYFYWYRQILGQKVEFLVSFYNNEISEKSEIFDDQFSVERPDGSNFTLKIRSTKLEDSAMYFCASKGYEQFFGPGTRLTVL.

This clonotype was picked up a small number of times. The CDR3 sequence: CASSPLERSQETQYF. The CDR3 coding sequence is TGTGCCAGCTCACCACTGGAGCGGTCCCAAGAGACCCAGTACTTC. This chain links TRBV18 with TRBJ2-5; weak D call: TRBD2 (5 bases). Germline CDR1 KGHSH, CDR2 LQKENI. The CDR3 has 15 residues. V shed 1 base and J shed 1 base, with 10 bases lying between them.